One sample yielded the 27 T cell receptor beta chains listed below, sequenced in a study of blood T cell repertoires in COVID-19. Only in-frame clones appear in the TCRdb table, and some are missing; sequencing was by immunoSEQ multiplex PCR. The sample records around 80,000 clones, around three quarters being singletons. Sequencing was carried out using peripheral blood. The receptors come from a man aged 50 or older with active or convalescent COVID-19.

This clone was detected once. The CDR3 DNA is TGTGCCACCAGCAGAGATTGGGGGGGCGCTTTCTTT. Its protein product is CATSRDWGGAFF. The chain links TRBV15 to TRBJ1-1; maybe TRBD1 (6 bases). Germline values: CDR1 LNHNV, CDR2 YYDKDF (reference sequence). The length of the CDR3 is 12 residues. The germline V and J ends were trimmed by 0 bases and 11 bases, with 10 bases remaining between them.

This rearrangement joins TRBV13 to TRBJ1-1; D gene unclear. The germline V gene encodes CDR1 PRHDT and CDR2 FYEKMQ (reference sequence). Deletions cut 0 bases from V and 2 bases from J, with 10 bases between. The CDR3 contains 15 residues. The CDR3 spells CASSLGGGGNTEAFF. The DNA for the CDR3 is TGTGCCAGCAGCTTAGGGGGAGGCGGTAACACTGAAGCTTTCTTT.

CDR3 DNA: TGTGCCAGCACCCTGTTGGGACTAGCGGGAGGGACCCAGTACTTC. This gives the protein CASTLLGLAGGTQYF. The J gene is TRBJ2-5, the V gene TRBV2; 15 bases are shared with TRBD2. Germline V lookup: CDR1 SNHLY, CDR2 FYNNEI. J was trimmed by 7 bases and V by 7 bases; bases with no gene match: 7. The CDR3 is 15 residues long.

This clone came up a few times. The chain employs TRBV19 and TRBJ2-7; the match to TRBD1 covers 9 bases. CDR3 length equals 17 residues. Germline V gene lookup returns CDR1 LNHDA and CDR2 SQIVND (reference sequence). V trimming: 4 bases; J trimming: 2 bases; junction bases outside the gene matches: 12. CDR3 nucleotide sequence: TGTGCCAGTAGTAGGACTCTCCCGGGACAGGGTCCCTACGAGCAGTACTTC. Translated, it gives CASSRTLPGQGPYEQYF.

The chain has TRBV18 and TRBJ2-5; 7 positions match TRBD1. This CDR3 spans 15 amino acids. Germline V gene lookup returns CDR1 KGHSH and CDR2 LQKENI. Trimming at V came to 4 bases and at J to 5 bases, leaving 10 bases not matched to a gene. DNA for the CDR3: TGTGCCAGCTCACGTATGGGACAGCCCGGGGAGACCCAGTACTTC. This translates into CASSRMGQPGETQYF.

The V gene is TRBV15, the J gene TRBJ2-2, with 9 bases that match TRBD1. CDR3 length: 17 amino acids. The V gene's germline CDR1 is LNHNV and CDR2 YYDKDF (reference sequence). V was clipped by 0 bases and J by 7 bases; unmatched bases: 9. The CDR3 nucleotides are TGTGCCACCAGCAGAGATCTCGGACAGGGGTGGAGCGGGGAGCTGTTTTTT. Translated: CATSRDLGQGWSGELFF.

V gene TRBV7-2 combines with J gene TRBJ2-1; 11 nucleotides align to TRBD2. The CDR3 covers 15 residues. CDR1 and CDR2 from the germline V gene are SGHTA and FQGNSA. The V and J ends lost 6 bases and 4 bases, in that order; junction bases with no gene match: 5. The CDR3 spells CASRARLAGYNEQFF. The CDR3 DNA sequence: TGTGCCAGCAGGGCCAGACTAGCGGGGTACAATGAGCAGTTCTTC.

This clone was counted a single time. V usage is TRBV5-4 and J usage is TRBJ2-2, with 7 bases lining up with TRBD1. Trimming at V came to 4 bases and at J to 0 bases, leaving 3 bases not matched to a gene. The CDR3 contains 15 residues. The V gene's germline CDR1 is SGHNT and CDR2 YYREEE (reference sequence). The CDR3 spells CASSLDRANTGELFF. The CDR3 coding sequence is TGTGCCAGCAGCCTAGACAGGGCGAACACCGGGGAGCTGTTTTTT. Combining the CDR3 with reference TRBV5-4 and TRBJ2-2 gives the whole variable domain ETGVTQSPTHLIKTRGQQVTLRCSSQSGHNTVSWYQQALGQGPQFIFQYYREEENGRGNFPPRFSGLQFPNYSSELNVNALELDDSALYLCASSLDRANTGELFFGEGSRLTVL.

The V gene is TRBV4-1, the J gene TRBJ1-1, with 8 bases lining up with TRBD1. This CDR3 has 18 residues. The germline V gene has CDR1 MGHRA and CDR2 YSYEKL. V shed 6 bases, J shed 5 bases, and the junction held 20 bases outside the gene matches. DNA of the CDR3: TGCGCCAGCAGGCACCTCGGCCTGGGAGGACAGGGTAGAACTGAAGCTTTCTTT. It encodes CASRHLGLGGQGRTEAFF.

This clone was seen once. The rearrangement links TRBV28 to TRBJ2-7, with a possible D match to TRBD2 (5 bases). Trimming pared 1 base from V and 2 bases from J, leaving 15 bases between. CDR3 length: 16 residues. Germline loops: CDR1 MDHEN, CDR2 SYDVKM. CDR3 loop: CASSLYGGGIAYEQYF. In DNA form, the CDR3 reads TGTGCCAGCAGTTTATATGGTGGAGGTATAGCCTACGAGCAGTACTTC.

V and J are TRBV5-1 and TRBJ1-4; 10 bases are a match to TRBD1. Germline V lookup: CDR1 SGHRS, CDR2 YFSETQ. CDR3 length: 16 amino acids. J lost 8 bases, V lost 4 bases, and 11 bases had no gene match. The CDR3 is CASSTGQGRGGEKLFF. CDR3 DNA sequence: TGCGCCAGCAGCACGGGACAGGGGAGAGGTGGGGAAAAACTGTTTTTT.

The rearrangement uses TRBV2 and TRBJ1-5; 8 bases align to TRBD1. Looked up from germline, CDR1 is SNHLY and CDR2 is FYNNEI. The CDR3 loop spans 15 amino acids. V lost 6 bases, J lost 5 bases, and 9 bases stayed unmatched. The CDR3 loop reads CASSRTGSNYQPQHF. CDR3 coding DNA: TGTGCCAGCAGCAGGACAGGGTCAAATTATCAGCCCCAGCATTTT. The whole variable domain, filled in from reference TRBV2 and TRBJ1-5, reads EPEVTQTPSHQVTQMGQEVILRCVPISNHLYFYWYRQILGQKVEFLVSFYNNEISEKSEIFDDQFSVERPDGSNFTLKIRSTKLEDSAMYFCASSRTGSNYQPQHFGDGTRLSIL.

This clone was seen only once. The CDR3 spells CASSQDGQRGDTQYF. The CDR3 bases are TGTGCCAGCAGCCAAGACGGCCAGCGGGGGGATACGCAGTATTTT. The genes are TRBV3-1 (or the pseudogene TRBV3-2) and TRBJ2-3, with TRBD2 matching 8 bases. Germline values: CDR1 LGHDT, CDR2 YNNKEL (reference sequence). V was clipped by 0 bases and J by 6 bases; unmatched bases: 5. The length of the CDR3 is 15 residues.

This clone has a handful of counts. The V and J genes are TRBV4-3 and TRBJ2-1, with 10 bases matching TRBD2. Germline-derived CDR1 and CDR2 are LGHNA and YSLEER. The V segment lost 4 bases and the J segment 7 bases; nucleotides outside the gene matches: 7. This CDR3 spans 15 amino acids. The CDR3 nucleotides are TGCGCCAGCAGCCTCTTCGTAGCGGGGGGAAATGAGCAGTTCTTC. It specifies CASSLFVAGGNEQFF.

The rearrangement joins TRBV4-1 to TRBJ2-3; 15 nucleotides agree with TRBD2. With 4 bases clipped from V and 0 bases from J, the junction kept 5 bases outside the gene matches. This CDR3 is 18 amino acids long. Germline V gene sequence: CDR1 MGHRA, CDR2 YSYEKL. CDR3 protein: CASSRGLAGGTSTDTQYF. The CDR3 DNA follows: TGCGCCAGCAGCCGGGGACTAGCGGGGGGAACTAGCACAGATACGCAGTATTTT.

This clone came up a few times. The V gene is TRBV19, the J gene TRBJ1-2, with TRBD1 matching 8 bases. This CDR3 region has 15 residues. CDR1 is LNHDA and CDR2 is SQIVND in the germline V gene (reference sequence). V shed 6 bases, J shed 5 bases, and the junction held 11 bases outside the gene matches. The CDR3 sequence is CASSPQQGAGYGYTF. The CDR3, as DNA: TGTGCCAGTAGCCCCCAGCAGGGGGCAGGGTATGGCTACACCTTC.

V gene TRBV6-5 combines with J gene TRBJ2-2; 9 nucleotides agree with TRBD1. Germline V gene sequence: CDR1 MNHEY, CDR2 SVGAGI. The CDR3 contains 15 residues. J gave up 3 bases and V 2 bases, and 1 base lay outside the gene matches. This CDR3 reads CASSYGDRDTGELFF. In DNA, the CDR3 is TGTGCCAGCAGTTACGGGGACAGGGACACCGGGGAGCTGTTTTTT.

This clone was counted a single time. The chain has TRBV6-2 or TRBV6-3 and TRBJ2-7, with TRBD2 identical over 10 bases. The V segment lost 4 bases and the J segment 5 bases; nucleotides outside the gene matches: 17. Looked up from germline, CDR1 is MNHEY and CDR2 is SVGEGT. The CDR3 is 18 residues long. This CDR3 reads CASSFTPGPAGGRNEQYF. The CDR3 nucleotides read TGTGCCAGCAGTTTCACCCCCGGTCCAGCGGGGGGGAGGAACGAGCAGTACTTC.

The chain is built from TRBV15 and TRBJ1-4, with D perhaps TRBD1 (6 bases). In germline, CDR1 is LNHNV, CDR2 YYDKDF (reference sequence). The CDR3 has 16 residues. With 6 bases removed from V and 0 bases from J, the gap between germline ends came to 14 bases. For the CDR3, the DNA is TGTGCCACCAGAGGGGGACCGGGCCCAACTAATGAAAAACTGTTTTTT. This gives the protein CATRGGPGPTNEKLFF.

There are a few counts of this clone. This chain joins TRBV9 and TRBJ1-2; 7 bases agree with TRBD1. The CDR3 contains 15 residues. After removal of 4 bases from V and 7 bases from J, the junction contained 13 bases not matched to a gene. Germline values: CDR1 SGDLS, CDR2 YYNGEE. The CDR3 loop reads CASSPLLTGRSGYTF. Written as DNA, the CDR3 is TGTGCCAGCAGCCCACTACTGACAGGGCGCAGTGGCTACACCTTC.

The chain links TRBV15 to TRBJ1-2; D may be TRBD1 (6 bases). Germline lookup yields CDR1 LNHNV and CDR2 YYDKDF (reference sequence). V lost 5 bases and J lost 3, with 7 bases in between. The length of the CDR3 is 12 residues. CDR3 bases: TGTGCCACCAGCGAGGGGGACTATGGCTACACCTTC. Its translation: CATSEGDYGYTF.

The V call is TRBV18, the J call TRBJ1-5, with D maybe TRBD1 (6 bases). This CDR3 region has 16 residues. From germline, CDR1 is KGHSH and CDR2 LQKENI. Trimming removed 4 bases from V and 3 bases from J, with 16 bases in between. The CDR3 here is CASSRIFQGYNQPQHF. The CDR3, as DNA: TGTGCCAGCTCACGTATATTTCAGGGGTACAATCAGCCCCAGCATTTT. Based on the CDR3 plus reference TRBV18 and TRBJ1-5, the full variable domain is NAGVMQNPRHLVRRRGQEARLRCSPMKGHSHVYWYRQLPEEGLKFMVYLQKENIIDESGMPKERFSAEFPKEGPSILRIQQVVRGDSAAYFCASSRIFQGYNQPQHFGDGTRLSIL.

The CDR3 region is CASSIGTGFENTIYF. CDR3 nucleotides: TGCGCCAGCAGCATCGGGACAGGGTTTGAAAACACCATATATTTT. The V and J genes are TRBV4-3 and TRBJ1-3; 9 bases are a match to TRBD1. V shed 5 bases, J shed 6 bases, and the junction held 8 bases outside the gene matches. Germline V lookup: CDR1 LGHNA, CDR2 YSLEER. CDR3 length equals 15 residues.

The chain is built from TRBV6-6 and TRBJ2-5; 12 bases agree with TRBD2. The CDR3 runs to 16 residues. V trimming: 6 bases; J trimming: 2 bases; junction bases outside the gene matches: 7. Germline V gene lookup returns CDR1 MNHNY and CDR2 SVGAGI (reference sequence). CDR3 sequence: CASSRRTSGAQETQYF. CDR3 nucleotides: TGTGCCAGCAGCCGACGGACTAGCGGGGCTCAAGAGACCCAGTACTTC.

This clone was observed a handful of times. CDR3 nucleotides: TGCGCCAGCAGCCAAGGGCCGTTGAACACTGAAGCTTTCTTT. Translating gives CASSQGPLNTEAFF. This chain uses TRBV4-1 with TRBJ1-1; D gene unclear. V shed 1 base and J shed 0 bases, with 6 bases lying between them. CDR3 length: 14 residues. Germline V gives CDR1 MGHRA, CDR2 YSYEKL.

The rearrangement links TRBV18 to TRBJ2-7, with unresolved D. V lost 3 bases, J lost 2 bases, and 2 bases lay in between. CDR3 size: 11 residues. Germline CDR1 KGHSH, CDR2 LQKENI. The CDR3 region is CASSPTYEQYF. In nucleotides, the CDR3 is TGTGCCAGCTCACCTACCTACGAGCAGTACTTC.

This clone was recorded a few times. The J gene is TRBJ1-1, the V gene TRBV20-1, with D unclear. The CDR3 spans 11 residues. The germline CDR1 and CDR2 sequences are DFQATT and SNEGSKA (reference sequence). The CDR3, as DNA: TGCAGCTACAGCACTAACACTGAAGCTTTCTTT. This codes for CSYSTNTEAFF.